This note documents a single T cell receptor beta chain sequence. Per the study methods: Scientists estimated how many nucleated cells there were by amplifying reference gene primers. Assay used: immunoSEQ multiplex PCR; TCRdb lists only in-frame clones, some missing. D and trimming come from the DNA, and the V and J calls and clone size come from that table. Counted here are more than 350,000 clones, about 89% occurring once; the ten biggest clones make up less than 11%. Seattle researchers signed up patients amid active infection and tracked them longitudinally. The data stem from a study of blood T cell repertoires in COVID-19. Study as a whole: Both acute and convalescent COVID-19 samples were obtained from the United States, Italy and Spain. In each case, the material was cDNA or gDNA derived from T cells, B-cell-depleted T cells, or PBMCs.

With 0 bases removed from V and 9 bases from J, the gap between germline ends came to 12 bases. CDR3 size: 15 residues. Per germline, CDR1 KGHSY and CDR2 FQNENV. The receptor was isolated from a woman in her twenties or thirties with COVID-19, enrolled during active disease. Sequencing was carried out using peripheral blood. The rearrangement uses TRBV16 and TRBJ1-6, with D uncertain. The CDR3 bases are TGTGCCAGCAGCCAATCTCCGGGGTCGGGTTCACCCCTCCACTTT. Translation: CASSQSPGSGSPLHF.